Below are 10 T cell receptor beta chains sequenced from a single sample in a study of early stage breast cancer tumors. The repertoire was sequenced with immunoSEQ multiplex PCR; TCRdb's copy has only in-frame clones and lacks some. Of 4,000 to 5,500 clones detected, around three fifths appear once; the ten largest clones hold 20% to 25%. Sequencing used breast tumor tissue. These receptors originate from a person aged 50 to 59 with breast cancer.

The rearrangement uses TRBV25-1 and TRBJ1-1, with unresolved D. Germline CDR1 MGHDK, CDR2 SYGVNS. Deletions cut 5 bases from V and 1 base from J, with 11 bases between. The CDR3 is 14 amino acids. CDR3: CASSPPSGNTEAFF. The CDR3 region has the DNA TGTGCCAGCAGTCCCCCTTCAGGGAACACTGAAGCTTTCTTT.

The genes are TRBV11-2 and TRBJ2-5; 7 nucleotides agree with TRBD2. Germline values: CDR1 SGHAT, CDR2 FQNNGV. Trimming cost V 7 bases and J 4 bases; bases outside gene matches: 9. The CDR3 spans 14 residues. In nucleotides, the CDR3 is TGTGCCAGCACCCTAGCGGCCGCGCCAGAGACCCAGTACTTC. Its protein product is CASTLAAAPETQYF.

The V and J genes are TRBV5-1 and TRBJ2-5; D is possibly TRBD1 (6 bases). The germline V and J ends were trimmed by 3 bases and 1 base, with 10 bases remaining between them. The CDR3 loop spans 14 amino acids. CDR1 and CDR2 (germline): SGHRS, YFSETQ. The CDR3 sequence: CASSSGQTQETQYF. Written as DNA, the CDR3 is TGCGCCAGCAGCTCCGGACAGACCCAAGAGACCCAGTACTTC. The entire variable domain, with the rest obtained from reference TRBV5-1 and TRBJ2-5, is as follows: KAGVTQTPRYLIKTRGQQVTLSCSPISGHRSVSWYQQTPGQGLQFLFEYFSETQRNKGNFPGRFSGRQFSNSRSEMNVSTLELGDSALYLCASSSGQTQETQYFGPGTRLLVL.

V and J are TRBV19 and TRBJ2-7; D assignment may be TRBD1 or TRBD2 (5 bases each). The CDR3 has 15 amino acids. The V gene lost 3 bases and the J gene lost 0 bases, with 12 bases spanning the gap. Germline V gives CDR1 LNHDA, CDR2 SQIVND (reference sequence). The CDR3 DNA is TGTGCCAGTAGTATGTACGGGGCTAGCTCCTACGAGCAGTACTTC. Protein: CASSMYGASSYEQYF. Combining the CDR3 with reference TRBV19 and TRBJ2-7 gives the whole variable domain DGGITQSPKYLFRKEGQNVTLSCEQNLNHDAMYWYRQDPGQGLRLIYYSQIVNDFQKGDIAEGYSVSREKKESFPLTVTSAQKNPTAFYLCASSMYGASSYEQYFGPGTRLTVT.

The chain carries TRBV7-2 and TRBJ1-6; 8 bases are shared with TRBD1. Germline values: CDR1 SGHTA, CDR2 FQGNSA. Germline trimming cut 1 base from V and 5 bases from J; bases unmatched to any gene: 7. This CDR3 is built from 17 residues. This chain's CDR3 is CASSLETGAYNNSPLHF. CDR3 DNA sequence: TGTGCCAGCAGCTTAGAGACAGGGGCGTATAATAATTCACCCCTCCACTTT.

Within the sample, this clone is medium-sized (0.01 to 0.1%). The chain uses TRBV2 and TRBJ1-6; a weak D match, TRBD1 (5 bases). The CDR3 totals 12 residues. CDR1 is SNHLY and CDR2 is FYNNEI in the germline V gene. The V end lost 11 bases, the J end lost 8 bases, and 13 bases lay between the germline ends. This chain's CDR3 is CAHGRGDSPLHF. CDR3 nucleotide sequence: TGTGCCCACGGGCGGGGGGATTCACCCCTCCACTTT.

The V call is TRBV5-1, the J call TRBJ1-2, with 11 nucleotides matching TRBD1. Trimming removed 2 bases from V and 7 bases from J; junction bases left unmatched: 4. This CDR3 spans 14 amino acids. CDR1 SGHRS and CDR2 YFSETQ come from the germline V gene. The CDR3 reads CASSLGTGGIGYTF. DNA for the CDR3: TGCGCCAGCAGCTTAGGGACAGGGGGGATTGGCTACACCTTC.

This clone was recorded once. The chain joins TRBV5-1 to TRBJ2-1; D unresolved. Between the trimmed V and J ends, which lost 3 bases and 10 bases, there was a span of 8 bases. CDR3 length equals 11 residues. The germline gives CDR1 SGHRS, CDR2 YFSETQ. This CDR3 reads CASSSSTEQFF. The CDR3 nucleotides are TGCGCCAGCAGCTCCTCTACAGAGCAGTTCTTC.

This sequence joins TRBV27 and TRBJ1-2, with 9 bases matching TRBD1. Germline V gives CDR1 MNHEY, CDR2 SMNVEV (reference sequence). The CDR3 consists of 14 residues. V lost 6 bases and J lost 6; bases outside the gene matches: 8. The CDR3 protein is CASRGTGRGDGYTF. CDR3 coding DNA: TGTGCCAGCAGAGGGACAGGGAGAGGGGATGGCTACACCTTC.

The V gene is TRBV7-6, the J gene TRBJ2-1; tentatively, D is TRBD1 (6 bases). CDR3 size: 14 residues. CDR1 and CDR2 from the germline V gene are SGHVS and FNYEAQ. V dropped 5 bases and J dropped 8 bases, with 16 bases sitting between them. CDR3 sequence: CASSEPPRGYEQFF. CDR3 bases: TGTGCCAGCAGCGAGCCCCCTAGGGGGTATGAGCAGTTCTTC.